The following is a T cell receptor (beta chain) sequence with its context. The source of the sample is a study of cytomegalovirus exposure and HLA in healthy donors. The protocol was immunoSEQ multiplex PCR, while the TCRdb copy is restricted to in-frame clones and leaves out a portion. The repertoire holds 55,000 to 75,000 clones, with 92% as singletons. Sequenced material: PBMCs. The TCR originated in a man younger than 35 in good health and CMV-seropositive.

The CDR3 DNA follows: TGCGCCAGCAGCCAAGATTCTATATACGAGCAGTACTTC. It translates to CASSQDSIYEQYF. V usage is TRBV4-1 and J usage is TRBJ2-7; D gene ambiguous. This CDR3 contains 13 residues. V lost 0 bases, J lost 4 bases, and 7 bases lay in between. Germline assignment: CDR1 MGHRA and CDR2 YSYEKL.